The 10 T cell receptor beta chains given below trace back to one sample, sequenced in a study of blood T cell repertoires in COVID-19. Clones were read by immunoSEQ multiplex PCR, and TCRdb kept only the in-frame ones, dropping some. Counted here are more than 70,000 clones, about nine tenths occurring once; the ten biggest clones make up under 6.5%. Source material: peripheral blood. These receptor sequences come from a woman younger than 35 with acute or convalescent COVID-19.

This chain connects TRBV6-1 to TRBJ2-7; the D gene is possibly TRBD1 (5 bases). The germline gives CDR1 MNHNS, CDR2 SASEGT. V lost 3 bases to trimming and J lost 3 bases, with 15 bases between them. The CDR3 has 15 amino acids. The CDR3 here is CASSEVGVSGYEQYF. The CDR3 nucleotides are TGTGCCAGCAGTGAGGTAGGGGTATCGGGCTACGAGCAGTACTTC.

The V and J genes are TRBV7-9 and TRBJ2-1, with TRBD2 matching 9 bases. Losses at the gene ends were 1 base for V and 6 bases for J; bases not matched to a gene: 1. The CDR3 runs to 14 residues. Germline values: CDR1 SEHNR, CDR2 FQNEAQ (reference sequence). The CDR3 nucleotides read TGTGCCAGCAGCTTAGAACTAGCGGGCAATGAGCAGTTCTTC. Protein sequence: CASSLELAGNEQFF.

The rearrangement joins TRBV28 to TRBJ1-4; 7 nucleotides line up with TRBD1. Trimming removed 1 base from V and 7 bases from J; junction bases left unmatched: 0. The CDR3 totals 13 residues. CDR1 is MDHEN, CDR2 SYDVKM, per germline. The CDR3 is CASSLYRGEKLFF. The DNA for the CDR3 is TGTGCCAGCAGTTTATACAGGGGTGAAAAACTGTTTTTT.

The chain combines TRBV27 with TRBJ1-2, with 12 bases identical to TRBD1. Germline V gene sequence: CDR1 MNHEY, CDR2 SMNVEV (reference sequence). V lost 8 bases, J lost 9 bases, and 1 base stayed unmatched. CDR3 length: 11 residues. CDR3 sequence reads: CASGTGGSYTF. CDR3 nucleotides: TGTGCCAGCGGGACAGGGGGCAGCTACACCTTC.

The rearrangement links TRBV7-8 to TRBJ1-4; TRBD1 matches 8 bases. Germline V gene sequence: CDR1 SGHVS, CDR2 FQNEAQ. J lost 8 bases, V lost 1 base, and 6 bases had no gene match. The CDR3 has 15 amino acids. CDR3 region: CASSLVSAGGEKLFF. CDR3 DNA sequence: TGTGCCAGCAGCTTAGTTTCCGCAGGGGGCGAAAAACTGTTTTTT.

The chain links TRBV2 to TRBJ2-5; D may be TRBD1 (5 bases). The germline V gene encodes CDR1 SNHLY and CDR2 FYNNEI. The CDR3 has 15 amino acids. Trimming removed 2 bases from V and 6 bases from J, with 16 bases in between. This chain's CDR3 is CASSESRVQGKTQYF. CDR3 sequence (DNA): TGTGCCAGCAGTGAATCCAGGGTTCAAGGGAAGACCCAGTACTTC.

In DNA, the CDR3 is TGTGCCAGTAGCCCTAGCGGATACTCCTACAATGAGCAGTTCTTC. This codes for CASSPSGYSYNEQFF. The J gene is TRBJ2-1, the V gene TRBV19, with 7 positions matching TRBD2. The germline CDR1 and CDR2 sequences are LNHDA and SQIVND (reference sequence). This CDR3 has 15 amino acids. Trimming cost V 6 bases and J 0 bases; bases outside gene matches: 5.

The rearrangement links TRBV6-1 to TRBJ1-5, with 7 positions matching TRBD1. The CDR3 contains 15 residues. V shed 3 bases, J shed 0 bases, and the junction held 2 bases outside the gene matches. The V gene's germline CDR1 is MNHNS and CDR2 SASEGT. The CDR3 spells CASSDRGFSNQPQHF. The CDR3 DNA reads TGTGCCAGCAGTGACAGGGGGTTTAGCAATCAGCCCCAGCATTTT.

The chain uses TRBV27 and TRBJ1-1; D gene uncertain. The length of the CDR3 is 15 residues. The V end was cut by 6 bases, the J end by 5 bases, with 19 bases between. Germline V gene data show CDR1 as MNHEY and CDR2 as SMNVEV (reference sequence). This CDR3 reads CASSPTLAGGTEAFF. The CDR3 nucleotides read TGTGCCAGCAGCCCCACGTTGGCGGGAGGGACTGAAGCTTTCTTT.

The chain has TRBV5-1 and TRBJ1-1; TRBD1 aligns across 7 bases. The trim removed 4 bases at V and 4 bases at J, leaving 10 bases unmatched. CDR3 length: 15 amino acids. The germline gives CDR1 SGHRS, CDR2 YFSETQ. CDR3 sequence: CASSPLTGRGTEAFF. CDR3 nucleotide sequence: TGCGCCAGCAGCCCACTGACAGGGCGAGGCACTGAAGCTTTCTTT. The whole variable domain, remainder taken from reference TRBV5-1 and TRBJ1-1, is KAGVTQTPRYLIKTRGQQVTLSCSPISGHRSVSWYQQTPGQGLQFLFEYFSETQRNKGNFPGRFSGRQFSNSRSEMNVSTLELGDSALYLCASSPLTGRGTEAFFGQGTRLTVV.